This TCR beta chain was profiled in a study of response to subunit inactivated influenza vaccine. This clonotype has at least ten counts. The target antigen is unknown. General study findings and limits: The authors offered the suggestion that each seasonal influenza vaccination recruits few new T cells.

CDR3 length: 15 amino acids. V dropped 5 bases and J dropped 7; count of bases not matched to a gene: 9. Each CDR3 protein is one row after TCRdb ran MiXCR on the RT-PCR reads. Among approximately 490,000 distinct CDR3 sequences listed, around 7.9% were seen once. The chain couples TRBV12-3 or TRBV12-4 to TRBJ2-7, with 12 bases fitting TRBD1. This sample comprised PBMCs from blood, obtained around 25 months after vaccination. The origin of this receptor is a man between 50 and 69 years old who received an inactivated influenza vaccine. The CDR3 loop is CASSLAGTGGLEQYF. As DNA, the CDR3 is TGTGCCAGCAGTCTCGCCGGGACAGGGGGCTTAGAGCAGTACTTC.